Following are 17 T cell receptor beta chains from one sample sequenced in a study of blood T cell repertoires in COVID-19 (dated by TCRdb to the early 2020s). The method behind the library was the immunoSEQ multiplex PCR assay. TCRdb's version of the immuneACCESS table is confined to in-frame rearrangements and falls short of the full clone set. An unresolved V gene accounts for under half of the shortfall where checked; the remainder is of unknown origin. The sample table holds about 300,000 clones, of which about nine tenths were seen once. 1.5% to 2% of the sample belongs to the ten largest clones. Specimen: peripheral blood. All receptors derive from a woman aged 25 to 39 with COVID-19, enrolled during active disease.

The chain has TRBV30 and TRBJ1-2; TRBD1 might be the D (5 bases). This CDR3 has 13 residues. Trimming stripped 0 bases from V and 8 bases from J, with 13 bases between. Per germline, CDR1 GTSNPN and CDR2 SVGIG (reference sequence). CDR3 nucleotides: TGTGCCTGGAGTGTACGGGGGGGTGGCGGCTACACCTTC. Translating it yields CAWSVRGGGGYTF.

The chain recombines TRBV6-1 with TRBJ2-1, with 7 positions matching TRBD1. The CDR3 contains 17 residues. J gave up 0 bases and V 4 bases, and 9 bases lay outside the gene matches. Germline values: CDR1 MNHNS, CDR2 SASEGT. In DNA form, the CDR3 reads TGTGCCAGCAGTGCTCAAAACCGGGACAGCTCCTACAATGAGCAGTTCTTC. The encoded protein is CASSAQNRDSSYNEQFF.

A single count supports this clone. The CDR3 here is CASSPLGGTGDNTEAFF. In nucleotides, the CDR3 is TGTGCCAGCAGCCCATTAGGGGGGACAGGGGACAACACTGAAGCTTTCTTT. The chain joins TRBV7-9 to TRBJ1-1, with 10 bases identical to TRBD1. The J segment lost 2 bases and the V segment lost 5 bases, leaving 11 bases of the junction unmatched. CDR1 SEHNR and CDR2 FQNEAQ come from the germline V gene (reference sequence). The CDR3 runs to 17 residues.

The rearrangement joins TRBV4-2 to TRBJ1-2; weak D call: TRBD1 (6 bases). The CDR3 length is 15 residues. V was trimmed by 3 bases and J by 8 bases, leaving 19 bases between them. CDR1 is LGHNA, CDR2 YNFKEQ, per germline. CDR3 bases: TGTGCCAGCAGCCATACCACAGGGTCCGGTGGAGGCTACACCTTC. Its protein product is CASSHTTGSGGGYTF.

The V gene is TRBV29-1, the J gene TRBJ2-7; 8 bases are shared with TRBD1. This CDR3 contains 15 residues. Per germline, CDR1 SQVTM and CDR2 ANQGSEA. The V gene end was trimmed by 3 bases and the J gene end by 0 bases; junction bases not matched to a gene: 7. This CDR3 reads CSVEVGQELSYEQYF. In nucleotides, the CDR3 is TGCAGCGTTGAGGTGGGACAGGAACTCTCCTACGAGCAGTACTTC.

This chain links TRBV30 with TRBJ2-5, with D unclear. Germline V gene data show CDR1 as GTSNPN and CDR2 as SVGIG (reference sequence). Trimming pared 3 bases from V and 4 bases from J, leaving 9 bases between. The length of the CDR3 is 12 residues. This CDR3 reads CAWRVSGETQYF. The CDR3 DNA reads TGTGCCTGGAGGGTGAGTGGAGAGACCCAGTACTTC.

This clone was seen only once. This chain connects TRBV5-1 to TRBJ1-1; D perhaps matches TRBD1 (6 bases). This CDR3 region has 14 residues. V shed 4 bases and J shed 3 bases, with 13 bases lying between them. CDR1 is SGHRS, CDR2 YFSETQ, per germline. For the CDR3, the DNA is TGCGCCAGCAGCCCCGGACAGACTTACACTGAAGCTTTCTTT. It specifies CASSPGQTYTEAFF. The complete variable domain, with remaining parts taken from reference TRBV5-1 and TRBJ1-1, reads KAGVTQTPRYLIKTRGQQVTLSCSPISGHRSVSWYQQTPGQGLQFLFEYFSETQRNKGNFPGRFSGRQFSNSRSEMNVSTLELGDSALYLCASSPGQTYTEAFFGQGTRLTVV.

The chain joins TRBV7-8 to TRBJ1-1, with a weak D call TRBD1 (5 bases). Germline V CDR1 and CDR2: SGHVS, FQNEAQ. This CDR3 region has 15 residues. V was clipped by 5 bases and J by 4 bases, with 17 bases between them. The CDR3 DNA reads TGTGCCAGCAGCAGCCGGTCAGGGTCAGGCACTGAAGCTTTCTTT. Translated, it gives CASSSRSGSGTEAFF.

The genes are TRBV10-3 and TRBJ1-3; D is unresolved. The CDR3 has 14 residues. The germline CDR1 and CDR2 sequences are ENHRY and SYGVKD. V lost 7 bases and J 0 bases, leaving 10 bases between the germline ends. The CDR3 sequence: CAINRDPSGNTIYF. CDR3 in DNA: TGTGCCATCAATCGGGATCCCTCTGGAAACACCATATATTTT.

The CDR3 region has the DNA TGTGCCAGCAATTTGGCTGGGCCCCAAGAGACCCAGTACTTC. Protein sequence: CASNLAGPQETQYF. The chain joins TRBV6-5 to TRBJ2-5; D is unresolved. Per the germline V gene, CDR1 is MNHEY and CDR2 is SVGAGI. This CDR3 has 14 residues. V was shortened by 7 bases and J by 1 base, with 13 bases between the two germline ends.

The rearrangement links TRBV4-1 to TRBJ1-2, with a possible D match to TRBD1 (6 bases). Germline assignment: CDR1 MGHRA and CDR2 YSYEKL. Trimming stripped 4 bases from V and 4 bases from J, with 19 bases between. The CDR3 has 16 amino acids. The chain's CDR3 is CASSLNTGTYPYGYTF. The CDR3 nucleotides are TGCGCCAGCAGCCTCAATACAGGGACCTACCCCTATGGCTACACCTTC.

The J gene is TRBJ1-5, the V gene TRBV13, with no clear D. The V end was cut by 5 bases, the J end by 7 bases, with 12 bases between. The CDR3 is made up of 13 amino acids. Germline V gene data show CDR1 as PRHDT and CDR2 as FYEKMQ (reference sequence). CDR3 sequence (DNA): TGTGCCAGCAGCCCATTTGGTCGGCAGCCCCAGCATTTT. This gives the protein CASSPFGRQPQHF.

The CDR3 region is CASSHPDQETQYF. The CDR3 DNA sequence: TGCGCCAGCAGCCACCCAGACCAAGAGACCCAGTACTTC. The chain has TRBV4-1 and TRBJ2-5; D gene ambiguous. The CDR3 consists of 13 residues. Trimming left V 3 bases short and J 0 bases short, with 5 bases between. Per germline, CDR1 MGHRA and CDR2 YSYEKL.

DNA of the CDR3: TGTGCCAGTAACTCCGCTGCGTATGAGCAGTTCTTC. Protein: CASNSAAYEQFF. This chain connects TRBV2 to TRBJ2-1; D unclear. Germline V CDR1 and CDR2: SNHLY, FYNNEI. CDR3 size: 12 residues. V was trimmed by 9 bases and J by 8 bases, leaving 14 bases between them.

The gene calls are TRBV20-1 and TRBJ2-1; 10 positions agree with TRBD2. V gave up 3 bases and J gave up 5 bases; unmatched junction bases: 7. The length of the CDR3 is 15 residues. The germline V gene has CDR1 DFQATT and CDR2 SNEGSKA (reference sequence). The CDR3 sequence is CSASPLAGAHNEQFF. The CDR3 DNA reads TGCAGTGCTAGTCCCCTAGCGGGGGCCCACAATGAGCAGTTCTTC.

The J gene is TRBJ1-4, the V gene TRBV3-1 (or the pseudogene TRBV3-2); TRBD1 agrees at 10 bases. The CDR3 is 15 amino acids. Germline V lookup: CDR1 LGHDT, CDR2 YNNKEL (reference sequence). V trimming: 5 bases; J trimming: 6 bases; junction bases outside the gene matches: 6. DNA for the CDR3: TGTGCCAGCAGCAGTACGGGACAGGGGTATGAAAAACTGTTTTTT. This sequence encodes CASSSTGQGYEKLFF.

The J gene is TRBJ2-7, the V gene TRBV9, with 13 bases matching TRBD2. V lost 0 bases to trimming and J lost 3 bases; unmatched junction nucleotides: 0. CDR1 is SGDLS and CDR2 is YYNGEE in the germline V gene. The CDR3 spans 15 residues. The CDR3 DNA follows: TGTGCCAGCAGCGTAGGGACTAGCGGGGGCTACGAGCAGTACTTC. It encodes CASSVGTSGGYEQYF.